This T cell receptor (beta chain) originates from a study of T-cell reconstitution after alpha-beta-depleted transplantation in children. TCRbeta library construction was performed incorporating unique molecular identifiers. TCRdb re-called the PCR reads with MiXCR, one entry per CDR3 protein. The sample holds 700,000 to 850,000 distinct CDR3 sequences, less than 20% seen once. The sequence came from a male patient between 10 and 17 years old who had a stem cell transplant for acute lymphoblastic leukemia, so the T cells may come from the graft donor. Sequenced material: PBMCs, mostly from graft donor cells, taken 360 days after TCRalphabeta/CD19-depleted stem cell transplant.

The chain's CDR3 is CASSLGPQDFAEAFF. The CDR3 DNA sequence: TGCGCCAGCAGCTTGGGGCCACAGGATTTCGCTGAAGCTTTCTTT. The rearrangement links TRBV5-1 to TRBJ1-1; perhaps TRBD1 as D (5 bases). This CDR3 spans 15 amino acids. Looked up from germline, CDR1 is SGHRS and CDR2 is YFSETQ. Trimming took off 0 bases at V and 6 bases at J, with 15 bases between the two ends.